Below, 22 T cell receptor beta chains from the same sample are listed, as sequenced in a study of shared clonotypes between healthy human individuals. The protocol was immunoSEQ multiplex PCR, while the TCRdb copy is restricted to in-frame clones and leaves out a portion. The top ten clones hold 1.2% to 1.5% of a sample with under 1,100,000 clones, around 76% of them seen once. The material sequenced was memory CD4+ T cells sorted from blood. Subset described: CD45RA-negative fraction. These receptors were taken from a man aged 18 to 35 in good health.

On this clone itself: One base separates it from a far larger clone, so it is likely a read error. The same CDR3 also results from other DNA sequences found in this sample. This chain uses TRBV6-4 with TRBJ1-1; D is uncertain. The CDR3 has 11 amino acids. The germline gives CDR1 MRHNA, CDR2 SNTAGT. Trimming took 3 bases from V and 5 from J, leaving 4 bases between them. The CDR3 bases are TGTGCCAGCAGTGAGGGAACTGAAGCTTTCTTT. Protein: CASSEGTEAFF.

CDR3 nucleotide sequence: TGTGCCAGCACCGACCTTCTCAACGGGGCAGGGGACACCGGGGAGCTGTTTTTT. This encodes CASTDLLNGAGDTGELFF. The chain uses TRBV14 and TRBJ2-2, with D possibly matching TRBD1 (6 bases). The CDR3 runs to 18 residues. Trimming removed 7 bases at V and 3 bases at J, with 24 bases between. CDR1 and CDR2 from the germline V gene are SGHDN and FVKESK.

The gene calls are TRBV7-9 and TRBJ2-5; tentative D call: TRBD1 (5 bases). Looked up from germline, CDR1 is SEHNR and CDR2 is FQNEAQ (reference sequence). The ends were cut back, 5 bases at V and 4 bases at J, with 11 bases in the middle. The CDR3 totals 13 residues. The CDR3 DNA reads as TGTGCCAGCAGCCTCTCTCAGGGAGAGACCCAGTACTTC. Its translation: CASSLSQGETQYF.

The genes are TRBV4-1 and TRBJ1-1; the D gene is possibly TRBD1 (6 bases). The CDR3 loop spans 16 amino acids. The V gene's germline CDR1 is MGHRA and CDR2 YSYEKL. With 4 bases removed from V and 4 bases from J, the gap between germline ends came to 19 bases. The CDR3 protein is CASSLQSGTSVTEAFF. Here the CDR3 DNA reads TGCGCCAGCAGCCTTCAATCGGGGACAAGCGTCACTGAAGCTTTCTTT.

The sample holds a few counts of this clone. V and J are TRBV9 and TRBJ1-1; 9 bases are a match to TRBD1. The CDR3 spans 17 residues. Germline V gives CDR1 SGDLS, CDR2 YYNGEE. The V gene end was trimmed by 0 bases and the J gene end by 2 bases; junction bases not matched to a gene: 8. CDR3 residues: CASSVVGDRALNTEAFF. CDR3 nucleotide sequence: TGTGCCAGCAGCGTAGTGGGGGACAGGGCGTTAAACACTGAAGCTTTCTTT.

Comment on this clone: Other DNA sequences in the sample encode the same CDR3. V gene TRBV6-6 combines with J gene TRBJ2-7, with D uncertain. V was trimmed by 0 bases and J by 3 bases, leaving 9 bases between them. This CDR3 comprises 14 residues. Germline CDR1 and CDR2: MNHNY and SVGAGI (reference sequence). CDR3 region: CASSYSDRSYEQYF. Here the CDR3 DNA reads TGTGCCAGCAGTTACTCGGACCGGAGCTACGAGCAGTACTTC.

The V gene is TRBV11-3, the J gene TRBJ2-3; possibly TRBD2 for D (6 bases). With 1 base removed from V and 6 bases from J, the gap between germline ends came to 11 bases. The length of the CDR3 is 14 residues. Germline CDR1 reads SGHNT; CDR2 reads YENEEA. Written as DNA, the CDR3 is TGTGCCAGCAGCTTAGGGGACTTACAGGATACGCAGTATTTT. Its protein is CASSLGDLQDTQYF.

This chain links TRBV6-1 with TRBJ2-7, with a weak D call TRBD1 (7 bases). The CDR3 is 15 amino acids. CDR1 and CDR2 (germline): MNHNS, SASEGT. The ends were cut back, 8 bases at V and 4 bases at J, with 21 bases in the middle. This chain's CDR3 is CASGPEGARGYEQYF. In nucleotides, the CDR3 is TGTGCCAGCGGGCCGGAGGGGGCCCGGGGATACGAGCAGTACTTC.

Turning to this clone: This CDR3 is also generated by other DNA sequences in the sample. Written as DNA, the CDR3 is TGTGCCTGGAGTGGGGGGACAGTCAACACTGAAGCTTTCTTT. Residues: CAWSGGTVNTEAFF. This chain links TRBV30 with TRBJ1-1; TRBD1 matches 7 bases. This CDR3 has 14 amino acids. The trim removed 1 base at V and 2 bases at J, leaving 4 bases unmatched. Looked up from germline, CDR1 is GTSNPN and CDR2 is SVGIG (reference sequence).

This clone has a single count. The chain carries TRBV6-5 and TRBJ1-6, with a weak D call TRBD1 (6 bases). This CDR3 is built from 13 residues. Germline values: CDR1 MNHEY, CDR2 SVGAGI. The V and J ends lost 5 bases and 8 bases respectively, with 10 bases between them. The DNA of the CDR3 is TGTGCCAGCAGTCGACAGGAGGATTCACCCCTCCACTTT. Amino acid sequence: CASSRQEDSPLHF.

The rearrangement links TRBV2 to TRBJ2-5; 11 bases match TRBD1. The junction had 4 bases not matched to a gene; V was cut back by 5 bases and J by 5 bases. The germline gives CDR1 SNHLY, CDR2 FYNNEI. This CDR3 has 14 residues. CDR3: CASSSDRGLETQYF. The CDR3 bases are TGTGCCAGCAGTTCGGACAGGGGGCTGGAGACCCAGTACTTC. The full variable domain, completed using reference TRBV2 and TRBJ2-5, is EPEVTQTPSHQVTQMGQEVILRCVPISNHLYFYWYRQILGQKVEFLVSFYNNEISEKSEIFDDQFSVERPDGSNFTLKIRSTKLEDSAMYFCASSSDRGLETQYFGPGTRLLVL.

The chain is built from TRBV15 and TRBJ1-2; D is possibly TRBD1 (5 bases). Trimming took 0 bases from V and 3 from J, leaving 8 bases between them. This CDR3 spans 14 amino acids. Germline CDR1 reads LNHNV; CDR2 reads YYDKDF (reference sequence). CDR3 amino acids: CATSREGDHYGYTF. CDR3 coding DNA: TGTGCCACCAGCAGAGAGGGGGACCACTATGGCTACACCTTC.

This rearrangement joins TRBV19 to TRBJ1-3, with D unresolved. Per germline, CDR1 LNHDA and CDR2 SQIVND (reference sequence). The V gene lost 3 bases and the J gene lost 0 bases, with 9 bases spanning the gap. The CDR3 has 15 residues. Here the CDR3 reads CASSIRLRSGNTIYF. Here the CDR3 DNA reads TGTGCCAGTAGTATCCGACTCCGCTCTGGAAACACCATATATTTT.

The CDR3 is CASRPSGETGELFF. The CDR3 DNA is TGCGCCAGCAGGCCATCCGGGGAGACCGGGGAGCTGTTTTTT. V usage is TRBV5-1 and J usage is TRBJ2-2, with D possibly matching TRBD2 (5 bases). V was cut by 5 bases and J by 5 bases, with 13 bases left in between. Germline assignment: CDR1 SGHRS and CDR2 YFSETQ. The CDR3 extends over 14 amino acids.

This clone appeared a few times. The V gene is TRBV29-1, the J gene TRBJ2-7; D remains unclear. CDR1 is SQVTM, CDR2 ANQGSEA, per germline. The CDR3 totals 12 residues. V was shortened by 7 bases and J by 4 bases, with 14 bases between the two germline ends. The CDR3 protein is CSALSPGYEQYF. In DNA, the CDR3 is TGCAGCGCACTCTCTCCGGGTTACGAGCAGTACTTC.

J is TRBJ2-6 and V is TRBV18; D may correspond to TRBD1 or TRBD2 (5 bases each). The germline V and J ends were trimmed by 1 base and 1 base, with 11 bases remaining between them. Per the germline V gene, CDR1 is KGHSH and CDR2 is LQKENI. CDR3 length: 17 residues. CDR3 nucleotides: TGTGCCAGCTCACCACTGGGACCGGCGTCTGGGGCCAACGTCCTGACTTTC. It is translated as CASSPLGPASGANVLTF.

J is TRBJ2-7 and V is TRBV5-1; D may be TRBD1 (6 bases). Trimming removed 4 bases from V and 4 bases from J, with 15 bases in between. The germline CDR1 and CDR2 sequences are SGHRS and YFSETQ. CDR3 length: 14 amino acids. The CDR3 region is CASSQNTGSYEQYF. The CDR3 DNA follows: TGCGCCAGCAGCCAGAATACAGGGAGTTACGAGCAGTACTTC.

The V call is TRBV28, the J call TRBJ1-4; the match to TRBD1 covers 7 bases. The germline V gene has CDR1 MDHEN and CDR2 SYDVKM. V lost 6 bases and J lost 0; bases outside the gene matches: 4. The CDR3 runs to 15 residues. The CDR3 loop is CASSPTGTTNEKLFF. In nucleotides, the CDR3 is TGTGCCAGCAGCCCGACAGGGACAACTAATGAAAAACTGTTTTTT.

This rearrangement joins TRBV5-1 to TRBJ2-2, with D unresolved. Germline V CDR1 and CDR2: SGHRS, YFSETQ. The length of the CDR3 is 15 residues. V was cut by 0 bases and J by 3 bases, with 9 bases left in between. The CDR3 region is CASSLVLGDTGELFF. In DNA form, the CDR3 reads TGCGCCAGCAGCTTGGTTCTGGGCGACACCGGGGAGCTGTTTTTT.

This chain uses TRBV14 with TRBJ1-2; no clear D. V lost 4 bases to trimming and J lost 7 bases, with 16 bases between them. Germline assignment: CDR1 SGHDN and CDR2 FVKESK. This CDR3 comprises 14 residues. The CDR3 protein is CASSLNSGPGGYTF. The CDR3 nucleotides are TGTGCCAGCAGCCTTAACTCTGGGCCGGGTGGCTACACCTTC. The full variable domain, rest sourced from reference TRBV14 and TRBJ1-2, is EAGVTQFPSHSVIEKGQTVTLRCDPISGHDNLYWYRRVMGKEIKFLLHFVKESKQDESGMPNNRFLAERTGGTYSTLKVQPAELEDSGVYFCASSLNSGPGGYTFGSGTRLTVV.

This chain joins TRBV18 and TRBJ2-1; 10 positions match TRBD2. The CDR3 covers 16 residues. The junction had 4 bases not matched to a gene; V was cut back by 0 bases and J by 5 bases. The germline CDR1 and CDR2 sequences are KGHSH and LQKENI. CDR3 sequence reads: CASSPPTSGTNNEQFF. CDR3 bases: TGTGCCAGCTCACCACCAACTAGCGGGACTAACAATGAGCAGTTCTTC.

This clone was detected only a few times. An end of the junction does not agree with germline; a read error may underlie this. The genes are TRBV23-1 and TRBJ2-6; 7 bases fit TRBD1. TRBV23-1 is an ORF, with its function uncertain. This CDR3 has 17 residues. CDR3 in amino acids: CASSPGTDDTGANVLTF. For the CDR3, the DNA is TGCGCCAGCAGTCCCGGGACAGATGATACTGGAGCCAACGTCCTGACTTTC.